This record covers a single TCR beta chain. What it binds is unknown. With 60 Vbeta and 13 Jbeta primers, the PCR was carried out. The repertoire was sequenced with immunoSEQ multiplex PCR; TCRdb's copy has only in-frame clones and lacks some. The sample lists 150,000 to 180,000 clones; around 80% were seen once. CDR1 LNHNV and CDR2 YYDKDF come from the germline V gene (reference sequence). This CDR3 is built from 16 residues. The trim removed 0 bases at V and 7 bases at J, leaving 8 bases unmatched. This sample is part of a study of cytomegalovirus exposure and HLA in healthy donors. The study's findings and limits: Later analysis showed TCR association rates varying by HLA locus, highest for DRB1 and lowest for HLA-C. As was reported, the classifier diagnosed cytomegalovirus status with high specificity and sensitivity.

The receptor's source is a man aged 25 to 40 in good health and CMV-seropositive. Sequencing input: PBMCs. The V and J genes are TRBV15 and TRBJ1-5; 8 bases agree with TRBD1. The CDR3 nucleotides are TGTGCCACCAGCAGAGAGCAGGGGGCTCGGGGACAGCCCCAGCATTTT. It yields the protein CATSREQGARGQPQHF.